This T cell receptor beta chain originates from a study of CD8+ T cells in alopecia areata. Regarding treatment: oral pan-JAK inhibitor, 5-10 mg twice daily. Following RNA extraction, reverse transcription yielded cDNA that acted as the sequencing template. Data came from immunoSEQ multiplex PCR; TCRdb stores just in-frame clones and leaves some out. The table has about 100,000 clones, around 60% seen once; the top ten hold roughly 17%. This CDR3 has 13 amino acids. Germline CDR1 is SNHLY and CDR2 is FYNNEI. V lost 10 bases to trimming and J lost 4 bases; unmatched junction nucleotides: 7. This sequence joins TRBV2 and TRBJ2-7; TRBD2 matches 10 bases. The TCR was taken from a human donor with alopecia areata. The starting material was CD8+ T cells sorted from blood, obtained at roughly week 55, from a patient treated with tofacitinib. The CDR3 region is CATQRGGRYEQYF. In DNA, the CDR3 is TGTGCCACCCAGCGGGGGGGCAGATACGAGCAGTACTTC.